This T cell receptor beta chain comes out of a study of follicular helper T cells after annual influenza vaccination. Study information: After each seasonal flu vaccination, blood came on days 0, 7 and 28.

The CDR3 consists of 16 residues. J was trimmed by 9 bases and V by 4 bases; bases with no gene match: 9. Germline values: CDR1 SGHRS, CDR2 YFSETQ. Time point: 2015-2016 season, pre-vaccination. Non-naive CD4+CXCR5+PD-1+ cTfh were sorted into ICOS+CD38+ and ICOS-CD38- fractions. For this clone: Its target is not known.

Findings and caveats of the study: ICOS+CD38+ cTfh clonality change tracked circulating plasmablast frequency change.

Generated by immunoSEQ multiplex PCR, the TCRdb table keeps only in-frame clones and is missing some. The top ten hold approximately 1.4% of the sample, which has about 9,400 clones, roughly four fifths seen once. This specimen consisted of CXCR5+ CD38- circulating T follicular helper cells from blood, obtained on the day of influenza vaccination. The subset: circulating Tfh, non-naive CD4+CXCR5+PD-1+ (ICOS+CD38+ or ICOS-CD38-). This sequence joins TRBV5-1 and TRBJ2-1, with 14 bases identical to TRBD2. The TCR was taken from an adult who received the influenza vaccine. The CDR3 DNA reads as TGCGCCAGCAGCCCGACTAGCGGGAGGGCCTTCGGTGAGCAGTTCTTC. It is translated as CASSPTSGRAFGEQFF. The full variable domain, its missing parts supplied by reference TRBV5-1 and TRBJ2-1, is KAGVTQTPRYLIKTRGQQVTLSCSPISGHRSVSWYQQTPGQGLQFLFEYFSETQRNKGNFPGRFSGRQFSNSRSEMNVSTLELGDSALYLCASSPTSGRAFGEQFFGPGTRLTVL.